This TCR beta chain was sequenced in a study of untreated major depressive disorder. General study results and limits: Each subject's top five TRBV05-01 clones were all private. TRBV25-01 and TRBV02-01 followed the flow pattern without significance.

Libraries were prepared by immunoSEQ multiplex PCR; TCRdb keeps only in-frame clonotypes and omits some of them. The repertoire includes tens of thousands of clones, 90% to 95% of them detected once, and around 0.32% sits in the top ten. Each depressed patient was pairwise matched to a non-depressed control for sex, age, current smoking status and body mass index. From thawed PBMCs, CD4+ T cells were purified by negative selection. V lost 1 base, J lost 8 bases, and 9 bases stayed unmatched. This CDR3 is built from 16 residues. The germline V gene encodes CDR1 LGHNA and CDR2 YNFKEQ. Turning to this clone: The antigen remains undetermined.

The sequencing sample was made of CD4+ T cells from PBMCs. This receptor was obtained from a young man in good health. The chain has TRBV4-2 and TRBJ1-4, with TRBD1 matching 8 bases. The DNA for the CDR3 is TGTGCCAGCAGCCAAGCACACAGGGGGAGCGACGAAAAACTGTTTTTT. It specifies CASSQAHRGSDEKLFF.